Sequencing of this T cell receptor (beta chain) was carried out in a study of blood T cell repertoires in COVID-19. Study-level information: Researchers got acute and convalescent COVID-19 samples from the United States, Italy and Spain. The cDNA or gDNA used as material had been derived from T cells, B-cell-depleted T cells, or PBMCs.

The ends were cut back, 4 bases at V and 0 bases at J, with 16 bases in the middle. CDR1 is MRHNA, CDR2 SNTAGT, per germline. There are 17 residues in the CDR3. Participants reported their clinical history, and cohort assignment relied on those reports. Sequenced by immunoSEQ multiplex PCR; TCRdb stores in-frame clones only, minus some. The table records 400,000 to 500,000 clones, nearly 90% of them present only once. The source material was PBMCs or T cells enriched from blood (not recorded which). The chain is built from TRBV6-4 and TRBJ1-5, with D possibly matching TRBD1 (5 bases). This receptor was obtained from a woman in her late teens or twenties who had been exposed to COVID-19. The CDR3 reads CASSVRQGLYSNQPQHF. As DNA, the CDR3 is TGTGCCAGCAGTGTGAGGCAGGGCCTATATAGCAATCAGCCCCAGCATTTT.